The rows below give T cell receptor beta chains drawn from one sample of a study of cytomegalovirus exposure and HLA in healthy donors. Clones were sequenced by immunoSEQ multiplex PCR, and TCRdb holds only the in-frame ones, with some missing. This sample yields 50,000 to 70,000 clones, of which about 72% are seen a single time; over 2.5% belongs to the top ten. Sequencing was done on a sample of PBMCs. The origin of the receptors is a girl aged 10 to 17 in good health and CMV-seropositive. The CDR3 runs from the conserved cysteine through the conserved F or W. Each record gives: CDR3 length, J gene, D gene, V gene, clone size, CDR3 DNA, CDR3 protein. The D gene is left open where the match is weak. The size entry is marked missing in some rows and otherwise reads once, few, many or a size class.

16,TRBJ2-7,-,TRBV4-3,-,TGCGCCAGCAGCCAAGGGGTACGGGAGCTTCTCCACGAGCAGTACTTC,CASSQGVRELLHEQYF
16,TRBJ1-1,TRBD1,TRBV5-8,-,TGTGCCAGCAGCTCGCGGGGACAGGGGAGAGACACTGAAGCTTTCTTT,CASSSRGQGRDTEAFF
13,TRBJ1-2,-,TRBV30,-,TGTGCCTGCCAGAGCACAGGGACCTATGGCTACACCTTC,CACQSTGTYGYTF
14,TRBJ2-7,TRBD2,TRBV14,few,TGTGCCAGCAGCGAGGGACTAGCGTCCTACGAGCAGTACTTC,CASSEGLASYEQYF
11,TRBJ1-3,-,TRBV28,-,TGTGCCAGCCAGACTGGAAACACCATATATTTT,CASQTGNTIYF
13,TRBJ2-3,-,TRBV29-1,-,TGCAGCGTTGATGAAGGGGGCACAGATACGCAGTATTTT,CSVDEGGTDTQYF
15,TRBJ1-2,-,TRBV28,-,TGTGCCAGCAGTTTATCCGTTGGAGAGCGCTATGGCTACACCTTC,CASSLSVGERYGYTF
16,TRBJ1-4,TRBD1,TRBV4-3,-,TGCGCCAGCAGCCGGGACTCCGGGACAGACGGTGAAAAACTGTTTTTT,CASSRDSGTDGEKLFF
14,TRBJ1-5,TRBD1,TRBV28,-,TGTGCCAGCACCATGACAGGGCGAGGTCAGCCCCAGCATTTT,CASTMTGRGQPQHF
13,TRBJ2-7,-,TRBV4-3,-,TGCGCCAGCAGCCAAGATCGTGCCTACGAGCAGTACTTC,CASSQDRAYEQYF
14,TRBJ1-2,-,TRBV6-5,few,TGTGCCAGCAGTTACCTCAGAGGGGGCTATGGCTACACCTTC,CASSYLRGGYGYTF
15,TRBJ1-6,-,TRBV6-4,-,TGTGCCAGCAGTGTATCGGGGGACGGAACTTCACCCCTCCACTTT,CASSVSGDGTSPLHF
16,TRBJ2-1,TRBD2,TRBV4-3,-,TGCGCCAGCAGCCAAGACGAGCGGGAGGGGTACAATGAGCAGTTCTTC,CASSQDEREGYNEQFF
14,TRBJ1-5,-,TRBV2,-,TGTGCCAGCAGTCTGGACAGTTACAATCAGCCCCAGCATTTT,CASSLDSYNQPQHF
13,TRBJ1-2,-,TRBV28,once,TGTGCCAGCAGCCGTGGGAGGGGTTTGAGCTACACCTTC,CASSRGRGLSYTF
14,TRBJ2-5,TRBD1,TRBV5-1,-,TGCGCCAGCAACCCCAGGGGGCTCGAGGAGACCCAGTACTTC,CASNPRGLEETQYF
12,TRBJ1-2,TRBD1,TRBV9,-,TGTGCCAGCAGCGTAGAGGGGGCTGGCTACACCTTC,CASSVEGAGYTF
14,TRBJ2-1,-,TRBV7-7,-,TGTGCCAGCAGCGCCGACAGGGGAGGGGATGAGCAGTTCTTC,CASSADRGGDEQFF
14,TRBJ2-7,TRBD1,TRBV5-6,many,TGTGCCAGCAGCCCGGGACAGGGTAACTACGAGCAGTACTTC,CASSPGQGNYEQYF
11,TRBJ1-3,-,TRBV6-5,-,TGTGCCAGCAGAAGTCCCAGCGCCATATATTTT,CASRSPSAIYF
15,TRBJ1-5,-,TRBV5-4,-,TGTGCCAGCAGCTTGGGTTCAGGCTCCGATCAGCCCCAGCATTTT,CASSLGSGSDQPQHF
14,TRBJ2-7,TRBD1,TRBV29-1,-,TGCAGCGTTGAAGACAGGGGGCAGATGAACGAGCAGTACTTC,CSVEDRGQMNEQYF
12,TRBJ1-2,-,TRBV6-6,once,TGTGCCAGCAGCAAACAGGACTATGGCTACACCTTC,CASSKQDYGYTF
14,TRBJ2-5,TRBD2,TRBV6-1,-,TGTGCCAGCAGTGGCGGGGGGCAGGGGGAGACCCAGTACTTC,CASSGGGQGETQYF
17,TRBJ2-3,-,TRBV7-8,-,TGTGCCAGCAGCCTTACGTACCCAGGTTCCGTCATTGATACGCAGTATTTT,CASSLTYPGSVIDTQYF
14,TRBJ1-3,TRBD1,TRBV30,-,TGCGCCTGGAGAGGCGACAGGGCCGGAAACACCATATATTTT,CAWRGDRAGNTIYF
14,TRBJ1-4,TRBD1,TRBV28,-,TGTGCCAGCAATTCAGGGGGAGCTGGTAAGAAACTGTTTTTT,CASNSGGAGKKLFF
15,TRBJ2-1,TRBD2,TRBV7-9,-,TGTGCCAGCAGCCCTACTAGCGGCCTCCGGGATGAGCAGTTCTTC,CASSPTSGLRDEQFF
15,TRBJ2-1,TRBD2,TRBV11-2,-,TGTGCCAGCAGCTTAGCTAGCGGGGGCTACAATGAGCAGTTCTTC,CASSLASGGYNEQFF
14,TRBJ1-5,-,TRBV28,-,TGTGCCAGCAGTTACAGGAGAAACAATCAGCCCCAGCATTTT,CASSYRRNNQPQHF
13,TRBJ1-1,-,TRBV30,-,TGTGCCTGGAGTGTTGGGAGGGGCACTGAAGCTTTCTTT,CAWSVGRGTEAFF
14,TRBJ2-7,TRBD2,TRBV5-1,-,TGCGCCAGCAGCTTGGATAGCGGGGTAGGCGAGCAGTACTTC,CASSLDSGVGEQYF
14,TRBJ1-1,-,TRBV6-1,-,TGTGCCAGCAAAATAGACCGACAGGTTAGTGAAGCTTTCTTT,CASKIDRQVSEAFF
11,TRBJ2-2,TRBD1,TRBV29-1,-,TGCAGCGGCCAGGGGGCCGGGGAGCTGTTTTTT,CSGQGAGELFF
16,TRBJ2-1,TRBD1,TRBV9,-,TGTGCCAGCAGCGAGAGGACAGGGTTGAGAACTAATGAGCAGTTCTTC,CASSERTGLRTNEQFF
14,TRBJ2-1,-,TRBV6-5,-,TGTGCCAGCACTCCGGGACTTTTAAGAAATGAGCAGTTCTTC,CASTPGLLRNEQFF
12,TRBJ1-2,-,TRBV5-1,-,TGCGCCAGCAGCACCGGACAGTATGGCTACACCTTC,CASSTGQYGYTF
16,TRBJ2-1,-,TRBV4-3,once,TGCGCCAGCAGCCAAGTAGCCGGACTAGGGGGAAATGAGCAGTTCTTC,CASSQVAGLGGNEQFF
18,TRBJ2-3,TRBD2,TRBV4-1,-,TGCGCCAGCAGCCAAGATGGGACTAGCGGTATATACACAGATACGCAGTATTTT,CASSQDGTSGIYTDTQYF
14,TRBJ2-7,TRBD1,TRBV30,-,TGTGCCTGGCAGCGTGACAGGGATTACTACGAGCAGTACTTC,CAWQRDRDYYEQYF
15,TRBJ2-7,-,TRBV28,-,TGTGCCAGCAGTTTTTGGGGGCCAAATTCCTACGAGCAGTACTTC,CASSFWGPNSYEQYF
16,TRBJ1-3,-,TRBV4-2,-,TGTGCCAGCAGCCAATTTTCGGGGAGAGGGTTACACACCATATATTTT,CASSQFSGRGLHTIYF
15,TRBJ1-5,TRBD1,TRBV13,few,TGTGCCAGCAGCTTAAGGGACAGGGGGCATCAGCCCCAGCATTTT,CASSLRDRGHQPQHF
17,TRBJ1-2,-,TRBV7-6,-,TGTGCCAGCAGTGAGGCTAGTGTTCGGAACGTCGACTATGGCTACACCTTC,CASSEASVRNVDYGYTF
15,TRBJ2-1,-,TRBV11-3,-,TGTGCCAGCAGCTTAGGGGACACATCCTACAATGAGCAGTTCTTC,CASSLGDTSYNEQFF
19,TRBJ2-3,TRBD2,TRBV28,-,TGTGCCAGCAGTAACCGTCCCGGGACTAGCGGGACGACCGGAGATACGCAGTATTTT,CASSNRPGTSGTTGDTQYF
15,TRBJ1-3,-,TRBV11-2,-,TGTGCCAGCAGCTCAACTCGAAGCTCTGGAAACACCATATATTTT,CASSSTRSSGNTIYF
16,TRBJ2-7,TRBD1,TRBV4-1,-,TGCGCCAGCAGCCCTCAGCCCCGGACAGGGGCCTACGAGCAGTACTTC,CASSPQPRTGAYEQYF
17,TRBJ2-1,-,TRBV30,-,TGTGCCTGGAGTGTAAACCCCCTAGGAAACAGGGACAATGAGCAGTTCTTC,CAWSVNPLGNRDNEQFF
15,TRBJ2-7,TRBD2,TRBV7-9,-,TGTGCCAGCAGCGTGGTAGCGGGAGTGGTCGACGAGCAGTACTTC,CASSVVAGVVDEQYF
13,TRBJ2-1,-,TRBV7-2,-,TGTGCCAGCAGCTTAGAACTAGCCAATGAGCAGTTCTTC,CASSLELANEQFF
16,TRBJ2-1,TRBD2,TRBV4-1,-,TGCGCCAGCAGCCACCTGGGGCAGCGGGGGGGCAATGAGCAGTTCTTC,CASSHLGQRGGNEQFF
15,TRBJ1-1,TRBD1,TRBV7-2,once,TGTGCCAGCAGCTTAGGAGGGACAGTGAACACTGAAGCTTTCTTT,CASSLGGTVNTEAFF
17,TRBJ1-6,TRBD1,TRBV7-9,-,TGTGCCAGCAGCTTATCGGTCTGGGGACAGAATAATTCACCCCTCCACTTT,CASSLSVWGQNNSPLHF
16,TRBJ2-1,TRBD2,TRBV7-8,-,TGTGCCAGCAGCTTATGGACTAGCGGACTCTACAATGAGCAGTTCTTC,CASSLWTSGLYNEQFF
12,TRBJ2-7,TRBD1,TRBV30,-,TGTGCCTTGGACAGGGAAGCCTACGAGCAGTACTTC,CALDREAYEQYF
15,TRBJ1-3,-,TRBV18,-,TGTGCCAGCTCACCACCGGGGGCAGCTGGAAACACCATATATTTT,CASSPPGAAGNTIYF
14,TRBJ1-5,-,TRBV19,-,TGTGCCAGTAGTATGGAGCTCCTAGGTCAGCCCCAGCATTTT,CASSMELLGQPQHF
14,TRBJ1-2,-,TRBV7-9,-,TGTGCCAGCAGCTTCCGGACAGCGAACGATGGCTACACCTTC,CASSFRTANDGYTF